The 19 T cell receptor beta chains in this list originate from one sample, sequenced in a study of CD8+CD57+ T cells in acquired aplastic anemia. Previously, flow cytometry had revealed CD8+CD57+ cell expansion in the patients chosen for sequencing. TCR beta VDJ combinations and CDR3 sequences were profiled from genomic DNA. MiXCR was run by TCRdb on the reads, yielding one entry per CDR3 protein. The repertoire holds 180,000 or so distinct CDR3 sequences, about half seen once, with 1.8% in the top ten. Specimen: sorted CD4+, CD8+, or CD8+CD57+ T cells (not recorded which) from PBMCs. The receptors shown here come from a human donor with aplastic anemia.

CDR3 residues: CASSERSANNEQFF. CDR3 bases: TGCGCCAGCAGTGAGCGAAGTGCGAACAATGAGCAGTTCTTC. The V call is TRBV10-1, the J call TRBJ2-1; D ambiguous. The CDR3 is 14 residues long. In germline, CDR1 is WNHNN, CDR2 SYGVQD (reference sequence). The germline V and J ends were trimmed by 2 bases and 5 bases, with 10 bases remaining between them.

A note on this clonotype: At one end the junction does not follow the germline gene, possibly because of a read error. The V gene is TRBV7-2, the J gene TRBJ1-2; D ambiguous. The CDR3 runs 12 residues. The germline V gene has CDR1 SGHTA and CDR2 FQGNSA. The CDR3 loop is CASSLCWYVYTF. The CDR3 DNA follows: TGTGCCAGCAGCTTATGTTGGTATGTCTACACCTTC.

At least ten counts were recorded for this clonotype. In DNA, the CDR3 is TGTGCCAGCAGCTTGGAACAGACCTTAACTGGTGGCTACACCTTC. It is translated as CASSLEQTLTGGYTF. The rearrangement uses TRBV5-5 and TRBJ1-2; no firm D call. V was cut by 0 bases and J by 7 bases, with 16 bases left in between. CDR1 SGHKS and CDR2 YYEKEE come from the germline V gene (reference sequence). The CDR3 totals 15 residues.

This sequence joins TRBV19 and TRBJ2-7; TRBD1 or TRBD2 may be the D gene (5 bases each). The V gene lost 3 bases and the J gene lost 6 bases, with 6 bases spanning the gap. Per the germline V gene, CDR1 is LNHDA and CDR2 is SQIVND (reference sequence). This CDR3 spans 11 amino acids. CDR3 DNA: TGTGCCAGTAGTATTGGGGGCGAGCAGTACTTC. Translating gives CASSIGGEQYF.

Worth noting for this clonotype: This could be a read error, since a much larger clone is one nucleotide away. The conserved closing phenylalanine or tryptophan is absent in this CDR3, likely reflecting a read error. The chain links TRBV5-4 to TRBJ2-7; TRBD2 agrees at 14 bases. The V gene end was trimmed by 5 bases and the J gene end by 7 bases; junction bases not matched to a gene: 2. The CDR3 has 13 amino acids. Germline lookup yields CDR1 SGHNT and CDR2 YYREEE (reference sequence). CDR3 DNA: TGTGCCAGCAGGAGGACTAGCGGGGGGGAGCAGTACCTC. Translation gives CASRRTSGGEQYL.

This clonotype is a singleton in its sample. The rearrangement links TRBV5-6 to TRBJ2-7; the D is unclear. V was cut by 1 base and J by 2 bases, with 10 bases left in between. Germline V gene data show CDR1 as SGHDT and CDR2 as YYEEEE. The CDR3 spans 14 residues. CDR3 sequence reads: CASSLYEATYEQYF. The CDR3 DNA reads TGTGCCAGCAGCTTGTACGAGGCCACCTACGAGCAGTACTTC.

In its sample, this clonotype was seen many times. The chain carries TRBV20-1 and TRBJ1-1, with 11 bases that match TRBD1. With 3 bases clipped from V and 7 bases from J, the junction kept 4 bases outside the gene matches. The germline V gene has CDR1 DFQATT and CDR2 SNEGSKA (reference sequence). This CDR3 contains 13 residues. In DNA form, the CDR3 reads TGCAGTGCTAGCAGGACAGGGGGCAATGAAGCTTTCTTT. This gives the protein CSASRTGGNEAFF.

This clonotype was recorded many times. The chain couples TRBV2 to TRBJ2-1, with 13 bases matching TRBD2. The CDR3 is 15 amino acids. Losses at the gene ends were 6 bases for V and 5 bases for J; bases not matched to a gene: 4. Germline values: CDR1 SNHLY, CDR2 FYNNEI. The CDR3 nucleotides are TGTGCCAGCAGAACCGGGACTAGCGGGAACAATGAGCAGTTCTTC. Protein: CASRTGTSGNNEQFF.

With respect to this clonotype: This clone may be a read error of a much larger clone one base away. This chain links TRBV27 with TRBJ2-7; D might be TRBD2 (7 bases). Per the germline V gene, CDR1 is MNHEY and CDR2 is SMNVEV (reference sequence). Deletions cut 5 bases from V and 10 bases from J, with 15 bases between. This CDR3 has 12 residues. CDR3 bases: TGTGCCAGCAGTCCGGGCGGGGGCGATCAGTACTTC. It is translated as CASSPGGGDQYF.

Regarding this clonotype: Compared with germline, one end of the junction differs, possibly owing to a read error. V and J are TRBV10-3 and TRBJ1-1; TRBD1 is a possible D gene (5 bases). This CDR3 comprises 14 residues. Germline CDR1 is ENHRY and CDR2 is SYGVKD. The CDR3 loop reads CATSDSGGGVEAFF. CDR3 DNA sequence: TGTGCCACCAGTGACTCCGGAGGAGGGGTTGAAGCTTTCTTT.

Points on this clonotype: Being one base from a much bigger clone, this may be a read error. The gene calls are TRBV6-1 and TRBJ2-1, with 10 bases matching TRBD2. Germline values: CDR1 MNHNS, CDR2 SASEGT. This CDR3 contains 15 residues. V dropped 5 bases and J dropped 12; count of bases not matched to a gene: 13. The CDR3 sequence: CASSTLLAGTDVQFF. CDR3 sequence (DNA): TGTGCCAGCAGTACGTTACTAGCGGGAACCGATGTGCAGTTCTTC.

V gene TRBV20-1 combines with J gene TRBJ2-5; D unclear. With 0 bases removed from V and 7 bases from J, the gap between germline ends came to 3 bases. The germline V gene encodes CDR1 DFQATT and CDR2 SNEGSKA (reference sequence). This CDR3 has 10 residues. In nucleotides, the CDR3 is TGCAGTGCTAGAGATAGGACCCAGTACTTC. Translating gives CSARDRTQYF.

V gene TRBV15 combines with J gene TRBJ2-7; no clear D gene. Deletions cut 0 bases from V and 2 bases from J, with 8 bases between. From germline, CDR1 is LNHNV and CDR2 YYDKDF (reference sequence). This CDR3 contains 14 residues. The CDR3 DNA is TGTGCCACCAGCAGAGATCCGAGGCCCTACGAGCAGTACTTC. It yields the protein CATSRDPRPYEQYF. Full variable domain (missing parts from reference TRBV15 and TRBJ2-7): DAMVIQNPRYQVTQFGKPVTLSCSQTLNHNVMYWYQQKSSQAPKLLFHYYDKDFNNEADTPDNFQSRRPNTSFCFLDIRSPGLGDTAMYLCATSRDPRPYEQYFGPGTRLTVT.

V and J are TRBV6-1 and TRBJ1-1, with D uncertain. Germline V gene data show CDR1 as MNHNS and CDR2 as SASEGT. The ends were cut back, 11 bases at V and 5 bases at J, with 18 bases in the middle. The CDR3 consists of 13 residues. The CDR3 reads CAAIASAGTEAFF. Written as DNA, the CDR3 is TGTGCCGCAATTGCTTCGGCGGGTACTGAAGCTTTCTTT.

V is TRBV19 and J is TRBJ2-7; TRBD1 might be the D (6 bases). Germline values: CDR1 LNHDA, CDR2 SQIVND (reference sequence). Trimming left V 3 bases short and J 5 bases short, with 11 bases between. CDR3 length: 13 amino acids. CDR3 loop: CASSIWDNDEQYF. For the CDR3, the DNA is TGTGCCAGTAGTATTTGGGACAACGACGAGCAGTACTTC.

The table lists this clonotype with many counts. This chain uses TRBV12-3 or TRBV12-4 with TRBJ1-1, with 7 bases matching TRBD1. The CDR3 runs to 14 residues. J lost 5 bases, V lost 1 base, and 4 bases had no gene match. CDR3 amino acids: CASSLGRGRTEAFF. CDR3 nucleotides: TGTGCCAGCAGTTTAGGCAGGGGGAGGACTGAAGCTTTCTTT.

This clonotype occurred once. With a much larger clone just one base away, this may be a read error. The V gene is TRBV4-1, the J gene TRBJ2-2, with TRBD2 identical over 8 bases. Germline values: CDR1 MGHRA, CDR2 YSYEKL. This CDR3 has 15 amino acids. For the CDR3, the DNA is TGCGCCAGCACCTGGCGGGAGGTCGTCACCGGGGAGCTGGTTTTT. Translation: CASTWREVVTGELVF.

This clonotype was found once. The junction and the germline gene differ at one end; a read error may be behind it. J is TRBJ1-2 and V is TRBV3-1, with D possibly matching TRBD1 (5 bases). The CDR3 has 15 residues. Germline-derived CDR1 and CDR2 are LGHDT and YNNKEL (reference sequence). The CDR3: CVSSQDRVRVEGYTF. DNA for the CDR3: TGTGTCAGCAGCCAAGATCGTGTCAGGGTTGAGGGCTACACCTTC. The complete variable domain, with remaining parts taken from reference TRBV3-1 and TRBJ1-2, reads DTAVSQTPKYLVTQMGNDKSIKCEQNLGHDTMYWYKQDSKKFLKIMFSYNNKELIINETVPNRFSPKSPDKAHLNLHINSLELGDSAVYFCVSSQDRVRVEGYTFGSGTRLTVV.

To note about this clonotype: The germline gene is not matched at one end of the junction; a read error may be the cause. The chain's CDR3 is CASTPVRGSSHEQYF. CDR3 coding DNA: TGTGCCAGCACCCCAGTTAGGGGGTCCTCCCACGAGCAGTACTTC. The chain combines TRBV2 with TRBJ2-7; tentative D call: TRBD1 (6 bases). Looked up from germline, CDR1 is SNHLY and CDR2 is FYNNEI. The CDR3 is 15 residues long.